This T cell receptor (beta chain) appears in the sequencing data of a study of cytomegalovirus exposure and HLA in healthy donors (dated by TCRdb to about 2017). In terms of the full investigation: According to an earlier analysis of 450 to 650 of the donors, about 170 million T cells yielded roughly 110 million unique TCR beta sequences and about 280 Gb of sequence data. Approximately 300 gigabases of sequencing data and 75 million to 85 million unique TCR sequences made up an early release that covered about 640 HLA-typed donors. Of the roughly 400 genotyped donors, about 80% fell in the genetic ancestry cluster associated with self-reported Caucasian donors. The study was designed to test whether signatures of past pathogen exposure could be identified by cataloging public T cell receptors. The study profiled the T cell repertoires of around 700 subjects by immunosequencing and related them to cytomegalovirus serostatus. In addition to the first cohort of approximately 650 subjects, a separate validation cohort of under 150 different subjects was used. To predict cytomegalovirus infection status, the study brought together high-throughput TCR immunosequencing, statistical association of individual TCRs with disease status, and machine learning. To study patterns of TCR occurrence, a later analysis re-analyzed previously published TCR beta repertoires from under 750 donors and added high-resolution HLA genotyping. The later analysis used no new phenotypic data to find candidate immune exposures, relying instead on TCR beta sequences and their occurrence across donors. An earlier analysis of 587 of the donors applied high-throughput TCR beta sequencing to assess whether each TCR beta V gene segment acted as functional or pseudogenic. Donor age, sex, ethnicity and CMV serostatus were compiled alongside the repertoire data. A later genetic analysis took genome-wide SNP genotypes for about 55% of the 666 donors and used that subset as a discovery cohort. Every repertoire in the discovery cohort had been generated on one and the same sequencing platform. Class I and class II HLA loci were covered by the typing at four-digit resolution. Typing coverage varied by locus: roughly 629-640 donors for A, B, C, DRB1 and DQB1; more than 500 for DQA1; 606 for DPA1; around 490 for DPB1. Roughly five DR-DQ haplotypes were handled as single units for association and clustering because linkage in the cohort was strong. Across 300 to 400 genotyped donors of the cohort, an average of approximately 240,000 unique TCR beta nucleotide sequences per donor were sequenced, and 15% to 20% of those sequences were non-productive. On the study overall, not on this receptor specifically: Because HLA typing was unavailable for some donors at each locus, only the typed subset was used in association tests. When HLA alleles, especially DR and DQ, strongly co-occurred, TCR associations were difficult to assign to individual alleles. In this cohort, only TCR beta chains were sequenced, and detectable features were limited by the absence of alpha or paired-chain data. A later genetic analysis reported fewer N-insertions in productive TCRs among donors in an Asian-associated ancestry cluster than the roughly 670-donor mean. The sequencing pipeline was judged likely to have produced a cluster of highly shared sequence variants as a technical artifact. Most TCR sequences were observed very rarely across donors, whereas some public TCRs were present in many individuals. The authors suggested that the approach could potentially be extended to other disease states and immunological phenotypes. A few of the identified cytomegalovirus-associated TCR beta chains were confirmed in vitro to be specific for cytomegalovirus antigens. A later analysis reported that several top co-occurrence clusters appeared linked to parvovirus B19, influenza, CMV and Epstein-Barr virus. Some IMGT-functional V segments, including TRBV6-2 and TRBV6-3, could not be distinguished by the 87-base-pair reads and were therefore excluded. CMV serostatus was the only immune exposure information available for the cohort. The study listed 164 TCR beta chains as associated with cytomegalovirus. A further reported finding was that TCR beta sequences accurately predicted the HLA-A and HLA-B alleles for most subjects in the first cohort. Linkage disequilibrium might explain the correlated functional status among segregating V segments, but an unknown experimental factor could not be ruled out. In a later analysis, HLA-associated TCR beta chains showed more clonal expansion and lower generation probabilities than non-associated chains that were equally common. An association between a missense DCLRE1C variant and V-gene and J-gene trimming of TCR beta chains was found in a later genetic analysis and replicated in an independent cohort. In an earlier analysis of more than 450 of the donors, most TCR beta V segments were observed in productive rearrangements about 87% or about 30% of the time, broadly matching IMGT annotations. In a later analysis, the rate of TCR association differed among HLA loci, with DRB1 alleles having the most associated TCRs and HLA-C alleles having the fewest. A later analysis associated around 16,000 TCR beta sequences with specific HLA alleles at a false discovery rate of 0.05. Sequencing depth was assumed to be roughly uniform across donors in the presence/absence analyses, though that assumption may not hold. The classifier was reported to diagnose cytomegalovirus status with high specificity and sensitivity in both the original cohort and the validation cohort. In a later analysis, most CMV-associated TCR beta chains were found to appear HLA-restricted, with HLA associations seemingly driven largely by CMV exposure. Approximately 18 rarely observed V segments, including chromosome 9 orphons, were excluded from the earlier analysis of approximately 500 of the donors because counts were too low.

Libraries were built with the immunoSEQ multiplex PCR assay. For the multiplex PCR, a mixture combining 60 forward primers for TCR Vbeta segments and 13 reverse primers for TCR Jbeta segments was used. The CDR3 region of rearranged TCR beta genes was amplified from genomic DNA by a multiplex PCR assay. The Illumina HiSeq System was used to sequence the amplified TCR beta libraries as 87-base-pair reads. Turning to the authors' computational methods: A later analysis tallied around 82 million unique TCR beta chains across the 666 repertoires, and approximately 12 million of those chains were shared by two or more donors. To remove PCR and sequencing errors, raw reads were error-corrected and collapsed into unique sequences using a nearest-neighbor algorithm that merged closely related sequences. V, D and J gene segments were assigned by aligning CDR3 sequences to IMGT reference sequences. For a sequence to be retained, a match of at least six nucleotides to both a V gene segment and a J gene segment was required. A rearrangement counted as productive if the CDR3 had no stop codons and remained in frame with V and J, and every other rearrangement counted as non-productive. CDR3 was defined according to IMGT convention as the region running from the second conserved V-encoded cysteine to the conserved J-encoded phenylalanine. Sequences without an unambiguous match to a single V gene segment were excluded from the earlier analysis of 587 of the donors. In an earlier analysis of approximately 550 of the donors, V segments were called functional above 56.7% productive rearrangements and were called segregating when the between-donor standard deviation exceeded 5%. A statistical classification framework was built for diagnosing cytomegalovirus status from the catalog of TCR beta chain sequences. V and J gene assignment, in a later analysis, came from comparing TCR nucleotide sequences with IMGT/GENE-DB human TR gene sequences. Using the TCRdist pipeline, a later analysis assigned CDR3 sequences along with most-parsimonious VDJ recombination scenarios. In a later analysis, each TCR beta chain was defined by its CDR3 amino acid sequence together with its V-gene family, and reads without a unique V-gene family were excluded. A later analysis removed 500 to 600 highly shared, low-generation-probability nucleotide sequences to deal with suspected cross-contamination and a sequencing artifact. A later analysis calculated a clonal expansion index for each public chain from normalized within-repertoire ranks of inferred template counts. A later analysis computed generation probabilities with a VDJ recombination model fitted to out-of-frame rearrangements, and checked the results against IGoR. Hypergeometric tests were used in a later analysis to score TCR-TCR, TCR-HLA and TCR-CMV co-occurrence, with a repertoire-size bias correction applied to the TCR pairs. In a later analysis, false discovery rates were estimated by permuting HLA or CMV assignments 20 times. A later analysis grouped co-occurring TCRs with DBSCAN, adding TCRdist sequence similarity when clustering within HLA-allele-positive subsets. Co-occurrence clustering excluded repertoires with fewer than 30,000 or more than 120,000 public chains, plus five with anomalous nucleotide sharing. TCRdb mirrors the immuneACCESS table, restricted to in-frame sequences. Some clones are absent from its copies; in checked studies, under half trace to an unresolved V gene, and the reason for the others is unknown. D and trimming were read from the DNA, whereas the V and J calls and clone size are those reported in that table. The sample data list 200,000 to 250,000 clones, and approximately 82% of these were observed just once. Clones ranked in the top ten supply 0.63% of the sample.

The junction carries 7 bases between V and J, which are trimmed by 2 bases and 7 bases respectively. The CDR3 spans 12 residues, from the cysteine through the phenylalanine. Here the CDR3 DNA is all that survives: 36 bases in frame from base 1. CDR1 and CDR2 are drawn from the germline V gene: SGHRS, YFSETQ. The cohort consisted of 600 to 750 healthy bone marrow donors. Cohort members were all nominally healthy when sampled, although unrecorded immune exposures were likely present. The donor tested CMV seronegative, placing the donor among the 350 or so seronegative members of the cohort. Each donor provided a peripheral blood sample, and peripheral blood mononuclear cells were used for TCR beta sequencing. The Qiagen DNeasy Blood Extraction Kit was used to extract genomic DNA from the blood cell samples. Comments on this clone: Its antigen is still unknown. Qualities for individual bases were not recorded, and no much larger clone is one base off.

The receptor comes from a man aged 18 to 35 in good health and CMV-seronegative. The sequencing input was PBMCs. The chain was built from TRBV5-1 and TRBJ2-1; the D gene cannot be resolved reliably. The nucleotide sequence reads TGCGCCAGCAGCTTTGAGGCGAATGAGCAGTTCTTC. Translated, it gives CASSFEANEQFF. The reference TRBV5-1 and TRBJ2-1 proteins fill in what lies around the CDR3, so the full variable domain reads KAGVTQTPRYLIKTRGQQVTLSCSPISGHRSVSWYQQTPGQGLQFLFEYFSETQRNKGNFPGRFSGRQFSNSRSEMNVSTLELGDSALYLCASSFEANEQFFGPGTRLTVL.